The present T cell receptor beta chain was sequenced within a study of blood T cell repertoires in COVID-19 (dated by TCRdb to 2020 to 2022). With respect to the entire study: Collaborator samples came from the United States, Italy and Spain and covered acute and convalescent phases of COVID-19. The prospective study material was composed of cDNA or gDNA derived from T cells, B-cell-depleted T cells, or PBMCs. Deeply sampled blood TCRbeta repertoires from subjects exposed to, actively infected with, or recovered from COVID-19 were included in the dataset. A freely available public database, intended as a resource for researchers studying the immune response to SARS-CoV-2, is where the repertoires were released. The samples were drawn from the first 160 participants of the ongoing ImmuneRACE study and from 950 to 1,500 subjects provided by 6 global collaborators. The sample metadata nearly always contained a de-identified subject ID, COVID-19 status, age in years and sex. HLA class I and class II types, where available, came from metadata supplied by the sample provider rather than from assay-based typing.

The sample holds one count of this clone. No antigen is known for it. No per-base quality is available; no much larger clone lies one base away. From the germline V gene, CDR1 is SNHLY and CDR2 is FYNNEI. Reading from cysteine to phenylalanine, the CDR3 counts 14 amino acids. The sequence is cut down to CDR3 DNA, 42 bases in frame from base 1. V drops 1 base and J drops 4 bases, leaving 7 bases in between. TCRbeta CDR3 regions were amplified from genomic DNA by means of the immunoSEQ Assay, a bias-controlled multiplex PCR. The authors' pipeline ran thus. The number of nucleated cells in each sample was estimated from the amplification of reference gene primers within the assay. To quantify the absolute abundance of each unique TCRbeta CDR3 rearrangement, sequence reads were collapsed and filtered. For each sample, productive Simpson clonality was calculated as the square root of Simpson's diversity index over productive rearrangements. What TCRdb holds here is the immuneACCESS table cut down to in-frame rearrangements. Part of the clones is not present; checked against another copy, under half of the missing clones reflect an unresolved V gene, and the others are unexplained. D and trimming were read from the DNA, whereas the V and J calls and clone size are those reported in that table. This sample has approximately 70,000 clones in its table, and approximately 87% of those were observed once. The ten top clones hold about 1.2% of the sample.

Study-wide findings and limitations: The quantity of clinical and demographic metadata differed by source and by participant and was supplied without curation.

The collaborating institutions used their own protocols to collect whole blood in K2EDTA tubes. For TCRbeta analysis, collaborator samples were shipped as frozen whole blood, as isolated PBMCs, or as DNA extracted from either sample type. The sequence links TRBV2 to TRBJ2-2; the D gene is perhaps TRBD1, on 5 matching bases. The sequence was collected from a woman aged 60-75 years with acute or convalescent COVID-19. The sequenced sample was peripheral blood. The nucleotide sequence reads TGTGCCAGCAGTGAAGAACAGGCCACCGGGGAGCTGTTTTTT. This codes for CASSEEQATGELFF.